This is a list of T cell receptor beta chains from one sample in a study of CD8 T cells in Susac syndrome. From the immunoSEQ multiplex PCR reads, TCRdb called clonotypes with MiXCR, one entry per CDR3 protein. The table has 150,000 to 180,000 distinct CDR3 sequences, roughly 95% seen once; the top ten hold 0.16%. Sequencing input: CD4+ T cells from PBMCs. These receptors were obtained from a human donor with Susac syndrome. Each CDR3 is given with its conserved first and last residue. Each record gives: D gene, V gene, J gene, CDR3 protein. The D gene is left open where the match is weak.

>.|TRBV14|TRBJ1-3
CASSQVGGPEPGNTIYF
>TRBD1|TRBV4-3|TRBJ2-7
CASSQGGQGAYEQYF
>TRBD1|TRBV20-1|TRBJ1-2
CSASSQGANYGYTF
>.|TRBV5-4|TRBJ2-3
CASTFPDEDTQYF
>TRBD1|TRBV7-9|TRBJ2-1
CAHWTGKGDNEQFF
>.|TRBV24-1|TRBJ1-1
CATSDGGLEAFF
>TRBD2|TRBV29-1|TRBJ2-3
CSVGGTSLSDTQYF
>.|TRBV2|TRBJ2-5
CASSESQYQETQYF
>.|TRBV6-2/TRBV6-3|TRBJ1-5
CASSYRRNNQPQHF
>TRBD2|TRBV15|TRBJ2-5
CATSRGTSKNQETQYF
>.|TRBV9|TRBJ2-1
CASSVGGGGLDEQFF